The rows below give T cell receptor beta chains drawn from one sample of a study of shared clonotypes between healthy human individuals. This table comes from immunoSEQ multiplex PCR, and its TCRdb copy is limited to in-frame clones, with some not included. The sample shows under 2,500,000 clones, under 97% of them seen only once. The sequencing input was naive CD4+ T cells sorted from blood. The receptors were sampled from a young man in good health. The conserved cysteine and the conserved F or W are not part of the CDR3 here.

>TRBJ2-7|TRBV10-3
AISGPTGAEQY
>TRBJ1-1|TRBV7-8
ASSLQGQGTPAF
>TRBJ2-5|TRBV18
ASSPKGTGKETQY
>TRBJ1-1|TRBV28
ASSLPGFDTEAF
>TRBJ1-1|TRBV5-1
ASRMGPGANTEAF
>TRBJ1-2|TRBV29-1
SVDLSSGYT
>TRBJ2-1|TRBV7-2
ASSLAGGTYNEQF
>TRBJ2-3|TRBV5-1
ASSTDTTDTQY
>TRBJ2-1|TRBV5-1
ASSYYRGSYNEQF
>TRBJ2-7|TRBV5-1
ASSPRLAEDRRQY
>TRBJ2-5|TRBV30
AWSLGSRETQY
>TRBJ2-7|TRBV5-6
ASSLMTDEQY
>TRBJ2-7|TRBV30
AWSVLGGVYEQY
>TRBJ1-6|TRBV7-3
ASSLIEGWGSPLH
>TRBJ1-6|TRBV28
ASNLQGSSYNSPLH
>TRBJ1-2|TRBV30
AWSVELRQGGYT
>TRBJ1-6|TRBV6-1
AQGSDNSPLH
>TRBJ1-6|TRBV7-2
ASSLESGGNSPLH
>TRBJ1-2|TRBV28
ASSEPGGSDT
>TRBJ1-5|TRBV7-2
ASRDRGDQPQH
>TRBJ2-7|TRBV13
ASSERQGATYEQY
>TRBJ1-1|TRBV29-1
SAQTGRTEAF
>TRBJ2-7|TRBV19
ASRGGDRGREQY
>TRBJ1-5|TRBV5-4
ASSLAPDSNQPQH
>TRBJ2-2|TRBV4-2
ASSQELRGLNTGELF
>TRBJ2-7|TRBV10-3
AISEIRGVEEQY
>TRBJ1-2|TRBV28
ASKEGNYGYT
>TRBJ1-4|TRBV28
ASSLDRGDEKLF
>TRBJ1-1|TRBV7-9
ASSLALGLRTEAF
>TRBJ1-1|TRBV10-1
ASSADRGLGNTEAF
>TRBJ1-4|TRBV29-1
SVRQGANEKLF
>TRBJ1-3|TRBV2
ASSERHTIY
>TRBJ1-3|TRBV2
ASSAVSVSGNTIY
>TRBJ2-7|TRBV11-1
ASSPLAGRYEQY
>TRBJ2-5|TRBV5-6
ASSLREGQETQY
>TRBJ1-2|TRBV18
ASSPSGQGTGYT
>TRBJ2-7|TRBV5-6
ASSRDPNNPYEQY
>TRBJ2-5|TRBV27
ASSFRTSGGYQETQY
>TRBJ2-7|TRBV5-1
ASSLVTGSYEQY
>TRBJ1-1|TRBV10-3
AIRQVLGNTEAF
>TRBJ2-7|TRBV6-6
ASSYGQGPYEQY
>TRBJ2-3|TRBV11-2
ASSTSVGRTDTQY
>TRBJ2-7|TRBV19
ASSELAGPYEQY
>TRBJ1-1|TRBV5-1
ASSLTGGLVNTEAF
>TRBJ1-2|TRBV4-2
ASSQDSGTLYGYT
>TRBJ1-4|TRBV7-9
ASSFESSGEKLF
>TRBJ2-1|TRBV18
ASSPWTGVGEQF
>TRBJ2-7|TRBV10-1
ASSESVGITHEQY
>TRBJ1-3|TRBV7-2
ASSQRGGNTIY
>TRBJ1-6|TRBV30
AWSPLGAGPLH
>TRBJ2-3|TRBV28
ASSLGGTQY
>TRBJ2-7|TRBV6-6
ASVDRESYEQY
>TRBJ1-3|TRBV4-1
ASSQDPTAGNTIY
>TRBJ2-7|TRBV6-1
ASSEEYWSSYEQY
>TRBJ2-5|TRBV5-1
ASSGSGTGEETQY